The entry that follows covers one T cell receptor (beta chain) sequence. The data stem from a study of T-cell memory formation after mild COVID-19. About the research overall: TCR clusters were mostly donor specific.

The germline V gene has CDR1 SGHVS and CDR2 FQNEAQ. The CDR3 has 16 residues. V gave up 3 bases and J gave up 15 bases; unmatched junction bases: 20. One entry per CDR3 protein results from TCRdb running MiXCR on the 5' RACE reads. The sample lists around 300,000 distinct CDR3 sequences, roughly 13% occurring once. V is TRBV7-8 and J is TRBJ2-1; 7 bases agree with TRBD1. Sequencing input: PBMCs or a T cell subset sorted from them (not recorded which). The sequence came from a man between 18 and 35 years old who had mild COVID-19 (a few samples of this study predate the infection). Cell type and time point are not known. The CDR3 DNA follows: TGTGCCAGCAGCTTCTCCCTCGGGACAGAGCGAAAGTATGGGTTCTTC. This gives the protein CASSFSLGTERKYGFF.